Given below is one TCR beta chain in context. The source of the sample is a study of shared clonotypes between healthy human individuals. The assay was immunoSEQ multiplex PCR, and TCRdb's table has in-frame clones only and misses some. The sample contains more than 550,000 clones, roughly 72% of which appear only once. The TCR was taken from a woman in her 30s in good health. Sequencing used memory CD4+ T cells sorted from blood. Indicated subset: CD45RA-negative fraction.

The CDR3 loop reads CASSQSRQAVNQPQHF. DNA of the CDR3: TGTGCCAGCTCACAAAGTAGACAGGCAGTCAATCAGCCCCAGCATTTT. The rearrangement links TRBV18 to TRBJ1-5; D is possibly TRBD1 (6 bases). Per the germline V gene, CDR1 is KGHSH and CDR2 is LQKENI. This CDR3 spans 16 amino acids. The V end was cut by 4 bases, the J end by 3 bases, with 16 bases between.